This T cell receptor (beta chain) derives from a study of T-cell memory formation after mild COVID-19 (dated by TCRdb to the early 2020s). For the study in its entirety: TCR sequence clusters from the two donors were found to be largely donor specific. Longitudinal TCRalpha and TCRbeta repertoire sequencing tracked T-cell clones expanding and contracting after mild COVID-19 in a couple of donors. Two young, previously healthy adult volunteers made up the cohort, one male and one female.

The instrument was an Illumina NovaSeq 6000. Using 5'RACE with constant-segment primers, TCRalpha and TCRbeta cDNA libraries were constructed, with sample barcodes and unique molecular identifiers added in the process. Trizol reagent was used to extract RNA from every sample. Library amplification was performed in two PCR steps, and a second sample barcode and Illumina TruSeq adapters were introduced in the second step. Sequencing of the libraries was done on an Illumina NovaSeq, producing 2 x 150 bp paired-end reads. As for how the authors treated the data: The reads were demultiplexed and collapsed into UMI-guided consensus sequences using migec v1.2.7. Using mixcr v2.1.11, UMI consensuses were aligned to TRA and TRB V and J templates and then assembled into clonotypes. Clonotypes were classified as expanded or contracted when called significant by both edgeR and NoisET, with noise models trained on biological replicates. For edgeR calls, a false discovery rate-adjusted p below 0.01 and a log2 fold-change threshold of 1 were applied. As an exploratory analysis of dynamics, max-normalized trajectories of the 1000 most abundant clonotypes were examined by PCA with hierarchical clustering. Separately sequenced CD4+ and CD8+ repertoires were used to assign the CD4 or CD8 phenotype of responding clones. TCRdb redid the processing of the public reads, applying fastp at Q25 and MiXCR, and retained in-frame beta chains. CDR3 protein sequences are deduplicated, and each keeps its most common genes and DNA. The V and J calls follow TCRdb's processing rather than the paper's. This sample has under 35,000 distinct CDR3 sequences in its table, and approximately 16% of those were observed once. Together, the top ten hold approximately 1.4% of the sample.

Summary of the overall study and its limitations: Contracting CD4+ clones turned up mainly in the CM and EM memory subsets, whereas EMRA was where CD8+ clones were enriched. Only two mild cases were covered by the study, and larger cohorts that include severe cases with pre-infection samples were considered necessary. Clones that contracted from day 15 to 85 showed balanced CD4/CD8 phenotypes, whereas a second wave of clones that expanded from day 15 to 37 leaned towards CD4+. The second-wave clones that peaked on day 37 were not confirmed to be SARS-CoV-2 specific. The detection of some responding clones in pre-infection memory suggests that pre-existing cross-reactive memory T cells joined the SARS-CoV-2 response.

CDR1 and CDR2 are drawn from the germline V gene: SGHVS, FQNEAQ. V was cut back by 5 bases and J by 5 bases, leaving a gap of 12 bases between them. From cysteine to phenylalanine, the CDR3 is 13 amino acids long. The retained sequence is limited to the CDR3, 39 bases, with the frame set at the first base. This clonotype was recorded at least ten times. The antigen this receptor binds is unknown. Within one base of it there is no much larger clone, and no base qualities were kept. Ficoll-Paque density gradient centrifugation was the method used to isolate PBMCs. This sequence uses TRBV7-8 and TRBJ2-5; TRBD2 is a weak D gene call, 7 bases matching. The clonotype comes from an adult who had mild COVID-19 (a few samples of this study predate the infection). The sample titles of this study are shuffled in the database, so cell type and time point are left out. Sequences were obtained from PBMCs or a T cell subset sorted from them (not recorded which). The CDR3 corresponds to CASSLSGGETQYF. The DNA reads TGTGCCAGCAGCCTTTCGGGGGGCGAGACCCAGTACTTC.